These T cell receptor beta chains were read from a single sample in a study of T cell responses to AZD1222 COVID-19 vaccine. Produced via immunoSEQ multiplex PCR; TCRdb's table is partial and in-frame only. The sample consists of some 110,000 clones, roughly 90% of them appearing once. The source material was peripheral blood, sampled on day 0 of AZD1222 vaccination. All receptors derive from an adult in good health. Each CDR3 is given with its conserved first and last residue. A D gene is named only where the DNA matches it firmly. Size values are once, few and many counts, or a class for expanded clones, and some rows have none.

abundance	d_gene	j_gene	v_gene	CDR3nt	CDR3aa
.	.	TRBJ1-5	TRBV19	TGTGCCAGTAGTATAGACCTCTCAAGCAATCAGCCCCAGCATTTT	CASSIDLSSNQPQHF
few	.	TRBJ2-7	TRBV4-3	TGCGCCAGCAGCCAAAACCCCGGGGGGCACTACGAGCAGTACTTC	CASSQNPGGHYEQYF
.	.	TRBJ1-1	TRBV29-1	TGCAGCGTTGCCAGGGGGAACACTGAAGCTTTCTTT	CSVARGNTEAFF
.	.	TRBJ2-7	TRBV7-2	TGTGCCAGCACCTGGAGAGACTCCTACGAGCAGTACTTC	CASTWRDSYEQYF
.	TRBD1	TRBJ1-1	TRBV6-1	TGTGCCAGCAGGTCCGACAGGGATCGAACTGAAGCTTTCTTT	CASRSDRDRTEAFF
few	.	TRBJ1-5	TRBV9	TGTGCCAGCAGCGTAGATGGGGAGCAGCCCCAGCATTTT	CASSVDGEQPQHF
.	.	TRBJ2-1	TRBV5-1	TGCGCCAGCAGCTTACGCTCCTACAATGAGCAGTTCTTC	CASSLRSYNEQFF
.	TRBD1	TRBJ2-1	TRBV11-2	TGTGCCAGCAGACGTCCGGGACAGGCCGCGCCTGAGCAGTTCTTC	CASRRPGQAAPEQFF
.	TRBD1	TRBJ1-1	TRBV27	TGTGCCAGCAGCAAGCAAACAGGGGGCGCTTCTTTAGCTTTCTTT	CASSKQTGGASLAFF
.	.	TRBJ2-7	TRBV24-1	TGTGCCCTCATCGGATACGAGCAGTACTTC	CALIGYEQYF
.	TRBD2	TRBJ2-1	TRBV11-2	TGTGCCAGCAGCTTAGCAGCGGGAGGACGGACTGAGCAGTTCTTC	CASSLAAGGRTEQFF
.	.	TRBJ1-3	TRBV19	TGTGCCAGTAGGGTAGGACGGAACTCTGGAAACACCATATATTTT	CASRVGRNSGNTIYF
.	.	TRBJ1-2	TRBV10-1	TGCGCCAGCAGTGCCTTACCGGACTATGGCTACACCTTC	CASSALPDYGYTF
.	.	TRBJ1-1	TRBV2	TGTGCCAGCAGGGGGTGGGAACTCCCCGATAGGGAAGCTTTCTTT	CASRGWELPDREAFF
.	TRBD1	TRBJ1-1	TRBV4-2	TGTGCCAGCAGCCAAGTCCTCGAGGGGGCGCGAACTTTCTTT	CASSQVLEGARTFF
.	TRBD1	TRBJ2-7	TRBV6-5	TGTGCCAGCAGCTCGACAGGGCCCTACGAGCAGTACTTC	CASSSTGPYEQYF
.	TRBD2	TRBJ2-7	TRBV15	TGTGCCACCAGCAGGGGCCCCGGGGGGGGCGCAGAGCAGTACTTC	CATSRGPGGGAEQYF
.	.	TRBJ1-1	TRBV18	TGTGCCAGCTCACCACTGACAGAGAACACTGAAGCTTTCTTT	CASSPLTENTEAFF
.	TRBD1	TRBJ1-1	TRBV7-9	TGTGCCAGCAGCACACAACCGGGACAGGGGCGGACTGAAGCTTTCTTT	CASSTQPGQGRTEAFF
.	.	TRBJ1-5	TRBV7-2	TGTGCCAGCAGCTTTGGACACTATAGCAATCAGCCCCAGCATTTT	CASSFGHYSNQPQHF
.	.	TRBJ1-1	TRBV7-2	TGTGCCAGCAGCGCTTACAGGGAGAGCACTGAAGCTTTCTTT	CASSAYRESTEAFF
once	.	TRBJ1-2	TRBV5-1	TGCGCCAGCAGCTTGGGGCAGGAAGATTCCTATGGCTACACCTTC	CASSLGQEDSYGYTF
.	.	TRBJ1-6	TRBV5-1	TGCGCCAGCAGCTTGGCCTCGGGAACCGCGTATAATTCACCCCTCCACTTT	CASSLASGTAYNSPLHF
.	.	TRBJ2-7	TRBV27	TGTGCCAGCAGTTCCGCCGACAGGACATACTACGAGCAGTACTTC	CASSSADRTYYEQYF
once	TRBD1	TRBJ1-5	TRBV2	TGTGCCAGTGGGACAGATTATAGCAATCAGCCCCAGCATTTT	CASGTDYSNQPQHF
.	.	TRBJ2-1	TRBV21-1	TGTGCCAGCAGCAAAGCGCTTTTACCAGCGGGAGGGCCATGTGGGGCCTACAATGAGCAGTTCTTC	CASSKALLPAGGPCGAYNEQFF
.	.	TRBJ1-2	TRBV6-5	TGTGCCAGCAGTTCGGATTTCAGGGTTTACGATGGCTACACCTTC	CASSSDFRVYDGYTF
.	TRBD1	TRBJ2-7	TRBV28	TGTGCCAGCCTAACCGGGACAGCTTCCTACGAGCAGTACTTC	CASLTGTASYEQYF
.	TRBD1	TRBJ1-1	TRBV14	TGTGCCAGCACCACAGGGGGGGCTTGGACTGAAGCTTTCTTT	CASTTGGAWTEAFF
.	.	TRBJ1-5	TRBV5-1	TGCGCCAGCAGCTTGGGACGGGGCAATCAGCCCCAGCATTTT	CASSLGRGNQPQHF
.	.	TRBJ1-5	TRBV24-1	TGTGCCACCAGTGATTTGCGAGGAGCTAATCAGCCCCAGCATTTT	CATSDLRGANQPQHF
.	.	TRBJ2-2	TRBV10-3	TGTGCCATCTCTCTGACAGGCCAGAAAGACACCGGGGAGCTGTTTTTT	CAISLTGQKDTGELFF
once	TRBD1	TRBJ1-2	TRBV9	TGTGCCAGCAGCGGATACAGGGACAGGGGGGCAAATGGCTACACCTTC	CASSGYRDRGANGYTF
.	.	TRBJ1-1	TRBV27	TGTGCCAGCAGGGGGCTTGGGGTCCCCATGAACACTGAAGCTTTCTTT	CASRGLGVPMNTEAFF
.	.	TRBJ2-2	TRBV28	TGTGCCAGCCGTTTCGGCCAAGAAAGGCTGTTTTTT	CASRFGQERLFF
.	.	TRBJ2-7	TRBV29-1	TGCAGCGTTGGGCCGGAGGCCCCAGCTGGCGGGCAGTACTTC	CSVGPEAPAGGQYF
.	.	TRBJ1-5	TRBV28	TGTGCCAGCAGCTCTTCCCGATCAGGAAAACAGCCCCAGCATTTT	CASSSSRSGKQPQHF
.	.	TRBJ1-6	TRBV6-5	TGTGCCAGCAGTTACGCGTGGGAGGCACCCCTCCACTTT	CASSYAWEAPLHF
.	.	TRBJ1-6	TRBV3-1/TRBV3-2	TGTGCCAGCAGCCAAGCCCCGGGACAAAATAATTCACCCCTCCACTTT	CASSQAPGQNNSPLHF